The sequence of this TCR beta chain was determined in a study of CD8 T cells in ankylosing spondylitis. The CDR3 is made up of 11 amino acids. V lost 1 base to trimming and J lost 7 bases, with 5 bases between them. Researchers built TCR beta libraries using quantitative 5'-RACE with molecular barcodes. Using its own MiXCR run on the 5' RACE reads, TCRdb lists one record per CDR3 protein. This sample has a few hundred thousand distinct CDR3 sequences, with roughly 8% found just once. Study-wide results and caveats: In ankylosing spondylitis blood, a motif of roughly 8 highly homologous TCR beta variants appeared characteristic. The authors found the disease-linked clones to be CD8+ and relatively rare in peripheral blood.

With respect to this clonotype: The antigen is undetermined. This sequence may be a read error, since a much larger clone differs from it by one base.

Sequencing was carried out using blood, either unsorted or a sorted T cell fraction (not recorded which). The chain carries TRBV12-3 or TRBV12-4 and TRBJ2-7; D gene unclear. This TCR was recovered from a male donor with ankylosing spondylitis. CDR3 nucleotides: TGTGCCAGCAGTTTAGAGAGGGAGCAGTACTTC. This encodes CASSLEREQYF.